The 30 T cell receptor beta chains below come from one sample, sequenced in a study of beta chain features in type 1 diabetes. Expressed TCRB transcripts were sequenced, since all the RNA that had been isolated was reverse transcribed. The protocol was immunoSEQ multiplex PCR, while the TCRdb copy is restricted to in-frame clones and leaves out a portion. The sample consists of just over 450,000 clones, about 29% of them appearing once. Sequencing input: naive CD4+ T cells from blood. The receptors originated from a man in his late teens or twenties in good health.

The CDR3 DNA is TGTGCCAGCCAGCAGGGGTTGGGTGAAAAACTGTTTTTT. Translated: CASQQGLGEKLFF. This chain links TRBV19 with TRBJ1-4; maybe TRBD1 (6 bases). The CDR3 consists of 13 residues. V was clipped by 9 bases and J by 7 bases, with 15 bases between them. Germline V lookup: CDR1 LNHDA, CDR2 SQIVND (reference sequence). Variable domain in full (rest from reference TRBV19 and TRBJ1-4): DGGITQSPKYLFRKEGQNVTLSCEQNLNHDAMYWYRQDPGQGLRLIYYSQIVNDFQKGDIAEGYSVSREKKESFPLTVTSAQKNPTAFYLCASQQGLGEKLFFGSGTQLSVL.

The table lists this clone with a count of one. Other nucleotide sequences in the sample specify the same CDR3. The V call is TRBV25-1, the J call TRBJ2-1; D uncertain. Germline CDR1 and CDR2: MGHDK and SYGVNS. V was pared by 5 bases and J by 7 bases, with 6 bases between. The CDR3 has 11 residues. The CDR3: CASSRVNEQFF. The CDR3 nucleotides read TGTGCCAGCAGTAGGGTGAATGAGCAGTTCTTC.

This clone was recorded a few times. The chain uses TRBV5-1 and TRBJ2-7; TRBD1 matches 7 bases. The CDR3 sequence is 13 residues long. CDR1 SGHRS and CDR2 YFSETQ come from the germline V gene. J lost 6 bases, V lost 2 bases, and 5 bases had no gene match. The CDR3 loop is CASSFDRAFEQYF. The DNA of the CDR3 is TGCGCCAGCAGCTTCGACAGGGCCTTCGAGCAGTACTTC. Variable domain in full (rest from reference TRBV5-1 and TRBJ2-7): KAGVTQTPRYLIKTRGQQVTLSCSPISGHRSVSWYQQTPGQGLQFLFEYFSETQRNKGNFPGRFSGRQFSNSRSEMNVSTLELGDSALYLCASSFDRAFEQYFGPGTRLTVT.

This chain uses TRBV13 with TRBJ2-7; D might be TRBD1 (6 bases). V dropped 0 bases and J dropped 3 bases, with 12 bases sitting between them. The CDR3 is made up of 15 amino acids. CDR1 is PRHDT, CDR2 FYEKMQ, per germline (reference sequence). CDR3 in amino acids: CASSLGPTGGYEQYF. The CDR3 nucleotides are TGTGCCAGCAGCTTAGGACCGACAGGAGGCTACGAGCAGTACTTC. The full variable domain, its missing parts supplied by reference TRBV13 and TRBJ2-7, is AAGVIQSPRHLIKEKRETATLKCYPIPRHDTVYWYQQGPGQDPQFLISFYEKMQSDKGSIPDRFSAQQFSDYHSELNMSSLELGDSALYFCASSLGPTGGYEQYFGPGTRLTVT.

The chain employs TRBV14 and TRBJ1-4; D unclear. Germline lookup yields CDR1 SGHDN and CDR2 FVKESK. This CDR3 is built from 13 residues. V gave up 3 bases and J gave up 5 bases, with 7 bases separating them. The CDR3 spells CASSQQENEKLFF. The CDR3 DNA is TGTGCCAGCAGCCAGCAGGAGAATGAAAAACTGTTTTTT.

The chain is built from TRBV30 and TRBJ2-7, with D perhaps given as TRBD1 or TRBD2 (5 bases each). Germline V lookup: CDR1 GTSNPN, CDR2 SVGIG (reference sequence). This CDR3 is 14 amino acids long. V dropped 3 bases and J dropped 5 bases, with 17 bases sitting between them. CDR3 nucleotides: TGTGCCTGGAGGGGGGACCGAAGTCTGGACGAGCAGTACTTC. Residues: CAWRGDRSLDEQYF.

This sequence joins TRBV9 and TRBJ2-3, with a tentative D call TRBD1 (5 bases). Trimming took off 4 bases at V and 0 bases at J, with 21 bases between the two ends. From germline, CDR1 is SGDLS and CDR2 YYNGEE. The CDR3 sequence is 18 residues long. The CDR3 region has the DNA TGTGCCAGCAGCCCCCCGGTGGGGCTTTCTGTGAGCACAGATACGCAGTATTTT. Residues: CASSPPVGLSVSTDTQYF.

This clone has just one count. This chain uses TRBV4-2 with TRBJ1-4; tentative D call: TRBD1 (6 bases). V lost 0 bases and J lost 9, with 8 bases in between. The CDR3 consists of 13 residues. Germline V gene data show CDR1 as LGHNA and CDR2 as YNFKEQ. This chain's CDR3 is CASSQDGQQKLFF. CDR3 DNA sequence: TGTGCCAGCAGCCAAGATGGACAGCAAAAACTGTTTTTT.

The chain combines TRBV7-2 with TRBJ2-7, with a possible D match to TRBD1 (6 bases). The length of the CDR3 is 15 residues. CDR1 and CDR2 (germline): SGHTA, FQGNSA. Trimming stripped 5 bases from V and 3 bases from J, with 17 bases between. CDR3 in amino acids: CASSPTMGAIYEQYF. CDR3 bases: TGTGCCAGCAGCCCTACGATGGGGGCGATCTACGAGCAGTACTTC.

This clone occurred a few times. This chain uses TRBV30 with TRBJ2-1, with 14 bases fitting TRBD2. V was clipped by 5 bases and J by 9 bases; unmatched bases: 6. The CDR3 consists of 14 residues. CDR1 and CDR2 (germline): GTSNPN, SVGIG (reference sequence). The CDR3 spells CAWGPGLAGVEQFF. The CDR3 bases are TGTGCCTGGGGCCCGGGACTAGCGGGAGTTGAGCAGTTCTTC.

The chain employs TRBV9 and TRBJ2-2; the D is unclear. The germline V and J ends were trimmed by 0 bases and 6 bases, with 9 bases remaining between them. Germline assignment: CDR1 SGDLS and CDR2 YYNGEE. The CDR3 totals 14 residues. The CDR3 here is CASSVEALPGELFF. DNA for the CDR3: TGTGCCAGCAGCGTAGAGGCACTTCCCGGGGAGCTGTTTTTT.

The rearrangement links TRBV11-2 to TRBJ2-3; tentatively, D is TRBD1 (5 bases). Trimming took 2 bases from V and 3 from J, leaving 9 bases between them. From germline, CDR1 is SGHAT and CDR2 FQNNGV. This CDR3 has 14 amino acids. As DNA, the CDR3 is TGTGCCAGCAGCTTATGGGCAGGGACAGATACGCAGTATTTT. Translating it yields CASSLWAGTDTQYF.

With respect to this clone: Different DNA sequences within this sample yield the same CDR3. This chain connects TRBV7-2 to TRBJ2-5; perhaps TRBD2 as D (6 bases). Germline-derived CDR1 and CDR2 are SGHTA and FQGNSA. CDR3 length equals 11 residues. Trimming left V 5 bases short and J 7 bases short, with 8 bases between. The CDR3 spells CASSPGGTQYF. CDR3 bases: TGTGCCAGCAGCCCCGGGGGGACCCAGTACTTC.

This clone was counted only a few times. V usage is TRBV9 and J usage is TRBJ2-1; D possibly matches TRBD1 or TRBD2 (6 bases each). In germline, CDR1 is SGDLS, CDR2 YYNGEE. The CDR3 totals 17 residues. V was trimmed by 0 bases and J by 1 base, leaving 14 bases between them. CDR3 in DNA: TGTGCCAGCAGCGTAGATTTGGGGGGCTATTCCTACAATGAGCAGTTCTTC. Amino acid sequence: CASSVDLGGYSYNEQFF.

This clone was observed a handful of times. Other DNA sequences in this sample translate to the same CDR3. The J gene is TRBJ2-7, the V gene TRBV20-1, with D possibly being TRBD2 (5 bases). CDR1 is DFQATT and CDR2 is SNEGSKA in the germline V gene (reference sequence). Between the trimmed V and J ends, which lost 6 bases and 0 bases, there was a span of 6 bases. The CDR3 has 11 amino acids. The CDR3 nucleotides are TGCAGTGCAGGGAGCTCCTACGAGCAGTACTTC. Its protein product is CSAGSSYEQYF.

The genes are TRBV18 and TRBJ2-7, with a tentative D call TRBD1 (6 bases). Germline CDR1 and CDR2: KGHSH and LQKENI. The CDR3 is 14 amino acids. The V end was cut by 3 bases, the J end by 3 bases, with 12 bases between. CDR3 sequence (DNA): TGTGCCAGCTCACCCTTCAGGGGATACTACGAGCAGTACTTC. Translating gives CASSPFRGYYEQYF.

This clone occurred a few times. This chain joins TRBV7-9 and TRBJ1-5, with D uncertain. Per germline, CDR1 SEHNR and CDR2 FQNEAQ (reference sequence). The V end lost 0 bases, the J end lost 9 bases, and 15 bases lay between the germline ends. CDR3 length equals 15 residues. The CDR3: CASSLAGVPGRPQHF. CDR3 nucleotide sequence: TGTGCCAGCAGCTTAGCTGGGGTCCCCGGGCGGCCCCAGCATTTT. The full variable domain, in which reference TRBV7-9 and TRBJ1-5 provide the parts outside the CDR3, is DTGVSQNPRHKITKRGQNVTFRCDPISEHNRLYWYRQTLGQGPEFLTYFQNEAQLEKSRLLSDRFSAERPKGSFSTLEIQRTEQGDSAMYLCASSLAGVPGRPQHFGDGTRLSIL.

This chain uses TRBV6-6 with TRBJ2-7, with 8 bases identical to TRBD2. Germline assignment: CDR1 MNHNY and CDR2 SVGAGI (reference sequence). The CDR3 consists of 15 residues. V dropped 8 bases and J dropped 5; count of bases not matched to a gene: 14. The CDR3 region is CASRRKASGSHEQYF. CDR3 DNA: TGTGCCAGCCGGCGGAAGGCTAGCGGGTCACACGAGCAGTACTTC.

The chain is built from TRBV11-2 and TRBJ2-3; D gene uncertain. V shed 1 base and J shed 2 bases, with 7 bases lying between them. Germline V gene sequence: CDR1 SGHAT, CDR2 FQNNGV. The CDR3 is 14 residues long. In DNA, the CDR3 is TGTGCCAGCAGCTTAGCGGGTTACACAGATACGCAGTATTTT. Protein product: CASSLAGYTDTQYF.

This clone was observed a single time. The V call is TRBV25-1, the J call TRBJ2-7; D remains ambiguous. This CDR3 region has 13 residues. The V end was cut by 3 bases, the J end by 3 bases, with 9 bases between. The germline CDR1 and CDR2 sequences are MGHDK and SYGVNS. CDR3 in amino acids: CASSDLGFYEQYF. The CDR3 coding sequence is TGTGCCAGCAGTGATCTGGGATTCTACGAGCAGTACTTC.

The chain carries TRBV5-1 and TRBJ2-1, with 14 nucleotides matching TRBD2. The V gene's germline CDR1 is SGHRS and CDR2 YFSETQ. There are 15 residues in the CDR3. The V gene end was trimmed by 6 bases and the J gene end by 7 bases; junction bases not matched to a gene: 6. As DNA, the CDR3 is TGCGCCAGCACCCGACTAGCGGGAGGGCCAAATGAGCAGTTCTTC. Translation: CASTRLAGGPNEQFF.

This chain joins TRBV9 and TRBJ2-4; D call uncertain. This CDR3 comprises 13 residues. The V gene's germline CDR1 is SGDLS and CDR2 YYNGEE. V was trimmed by 4 bases and J by 8 bases, leaving 13 bases between them. The CDR3: CASSPDVRDIQYF. The CDR3 nucleotides read TGTGCCAGCAGCCCCGACGTAAGGGACATTCAGTACTTC.

V gene TRBV7-6 combines with J gene TRBJ2-5; D ambiguous. The CDR3 consists of 13 residues. The V gene's germline CDR1 is SGHVS and CDR2 FNYEAQ. The V and J ends lost 2 bases and 1 base respectively, with 5 bases between them. The DNA of the CDR3 is TGTGCCAGCAGCTTACCAGCCCAAGAGACCCAGTACTTC. Residues: CASSLPAQETQYF.

This chain links TRBV29-1 with TRBJ1-1; TRBD1 agrees at 8 bases. Trimming cost V 7 bases and J 5 bases; bases outside gene matches: 6. The V gene's germline CDR1 is SQVTM and CDR2 ANQGSEA. The length of the CDR3 is 12 residues. The CDR3 is CSGGQGMTEAFF. In nucleotides, the CDR3 is TGCAGCGGCGGACAGGGAATGACTGAAGCTTTCTTT.

The chain has TRBV6-5 and TRBJ2-2, with TRBD1 matching 10 bases. This CDR3 spans 15 amino acids. The trim removed 5 bases at V and 5 bases at J, leaving 5 bases unmatched. Germline V gene data show CDR1 as MNHEY and CDR2 as SVGAGI. The CDR3 protein is CASSRGDRGTGELFF. The CDR3 DNA sequence: TGTGCCAGCAGTAGAGGGGACAGGGGAACCGGGGAGCTGTTTTTT.

This clone was counted between two and nine times. V and J are TRBV5-4 and TRBJ2-5; 11 positions match TRBD2. The V and J ends lost 5 bases and 1 base, in that order; junction bases with no gene match: 4. Germline-derived CDR1 and CDR2 are SGHNT and YYREEE (reference sequence). CDR3 length equals 15 residues. CDR3 amino acids: CASRAGTSGQETQYF. CDR3 nucleotide sequence: TGTGCCAGCAGGGCCGGGACTAGCGGCCAAGAGACCCAGTACTTC.

The gene calls are TRBV7-9 and TRBJ2-3; D gene uncertain. The CDR3 spans 14 residues. The germline V and J ends were trimmed by 4 bases and 0 bases, with 8 bases remaining between them. The germline CDR1 and CDR2 sequences are SEHNR and FQNEAQ (reference sequence). In nucleotides, the CDR3 is TGTGCCAGCAGCTGGTCCGGAAGCACAGATACGCAGTATTTT. Translation: CASSWSGSTDTQYF. The variable domain in full, with the rest retrieved from reference TRBV7-9 and TRBJ2-3, is DTGVSQNPRHKITKRGQNVTFRCDPISEHNRLYWYRQTLGQGPEFLTYFQNEAQLEKSRLLSDRFSAERPKGSFSTLEIQRTEQGDSAMYLCASSWSGSTDTQYFGPGTRLTVL.

The chain employs TRBV14 and TRBJ2-3; 11 bases match TRBD2. The CDR3 runs to 17 residues. Germline loops: CDR1 SGHDN, CDR2 FVKESK. The V gene end was trimmed by 4 bases and the J gene end by 0 bases; junction bases not matched to a gene: 6. The CDR3 region has the DNA TGTGCCAGCAGCCTCCGACTAGCGGGGATAAGCACAGATACGCAGTATTTT. Protein sequence: CASSLRLAGISTDTQYF.

This clone was seen more than once but under ten times. The chain joins TRBV30 to TRBJ2-4; maybe TRBD1 (5 bases). V was trimmed by 2 bases and J by 2 bases, leaving 10 bases between them. The V gene's germline CDR1 is GTSNPN and CDR2 SVGIG (reference sequence). The CDR3 is made up of 14 amino acids. CDR3 nucleotides: TGTGCCTGGAGTCCTAGGGGATCCAAAAACATTCAGTACTTC. Amino acid sequence: CAWSPRGSKNIQYF.

The chain carries TRBV18 and TRBJ1-1; D ambiguous. Germline CDR1 reads KGHSH; CDR2 reads LQKENI. V was pared by 4 bases and J by 4 bases, with 10 bases between. The CDR3 covers 13 residues. The CDR3 nucleotides read TGTGCCAGCTCACAGGGTTATGGCACTGAAGCTTTCTTT. Translation gives CASSQGYGTEAFF.